The present T cell receptor beta chain was sequenced within a study of OX40 agonist ivuxolimab in advanced cancers. Generated by immunoSEQ multiplex PCR, the TCRdb table keeps only in-frame clones and is missing some. The sample lists 65,000 to 75,000 clones; 70% to 90% were seen once. Study-wide results and caveats: At doses 0.1 to 3.0 mg/kg, CD4+ and CD8+ clones expanded.

As regards this clone: Its matching antigen is unknown.

From germline, CDR1 is SQVTM and CDR2 ANQGSEA. Trimming took 0 bases from V and 8 from J; bases not matched to a gene: 14. This CDR3 contains 17 residues. This TCR came from an adult with an advanced solid tumor such as melanoma, head and neck, liver or kidney cancer. The rearrangement joins TRBV29-1 to TRBJ2-1, with 9 bases fitting TRBD2. This material consisted of CD4+ or CD8+ T cells sorted from blood, taken in a trial of the OX40 agonist ivuxolimab. CDR3 nucleotides: TGCAGCGTTGAAGATGTCCTTGGCGGGGGGGCAAGGTATGAGCAGTTCTTC. It translates to CSVEDVLGGGARYEQFF.